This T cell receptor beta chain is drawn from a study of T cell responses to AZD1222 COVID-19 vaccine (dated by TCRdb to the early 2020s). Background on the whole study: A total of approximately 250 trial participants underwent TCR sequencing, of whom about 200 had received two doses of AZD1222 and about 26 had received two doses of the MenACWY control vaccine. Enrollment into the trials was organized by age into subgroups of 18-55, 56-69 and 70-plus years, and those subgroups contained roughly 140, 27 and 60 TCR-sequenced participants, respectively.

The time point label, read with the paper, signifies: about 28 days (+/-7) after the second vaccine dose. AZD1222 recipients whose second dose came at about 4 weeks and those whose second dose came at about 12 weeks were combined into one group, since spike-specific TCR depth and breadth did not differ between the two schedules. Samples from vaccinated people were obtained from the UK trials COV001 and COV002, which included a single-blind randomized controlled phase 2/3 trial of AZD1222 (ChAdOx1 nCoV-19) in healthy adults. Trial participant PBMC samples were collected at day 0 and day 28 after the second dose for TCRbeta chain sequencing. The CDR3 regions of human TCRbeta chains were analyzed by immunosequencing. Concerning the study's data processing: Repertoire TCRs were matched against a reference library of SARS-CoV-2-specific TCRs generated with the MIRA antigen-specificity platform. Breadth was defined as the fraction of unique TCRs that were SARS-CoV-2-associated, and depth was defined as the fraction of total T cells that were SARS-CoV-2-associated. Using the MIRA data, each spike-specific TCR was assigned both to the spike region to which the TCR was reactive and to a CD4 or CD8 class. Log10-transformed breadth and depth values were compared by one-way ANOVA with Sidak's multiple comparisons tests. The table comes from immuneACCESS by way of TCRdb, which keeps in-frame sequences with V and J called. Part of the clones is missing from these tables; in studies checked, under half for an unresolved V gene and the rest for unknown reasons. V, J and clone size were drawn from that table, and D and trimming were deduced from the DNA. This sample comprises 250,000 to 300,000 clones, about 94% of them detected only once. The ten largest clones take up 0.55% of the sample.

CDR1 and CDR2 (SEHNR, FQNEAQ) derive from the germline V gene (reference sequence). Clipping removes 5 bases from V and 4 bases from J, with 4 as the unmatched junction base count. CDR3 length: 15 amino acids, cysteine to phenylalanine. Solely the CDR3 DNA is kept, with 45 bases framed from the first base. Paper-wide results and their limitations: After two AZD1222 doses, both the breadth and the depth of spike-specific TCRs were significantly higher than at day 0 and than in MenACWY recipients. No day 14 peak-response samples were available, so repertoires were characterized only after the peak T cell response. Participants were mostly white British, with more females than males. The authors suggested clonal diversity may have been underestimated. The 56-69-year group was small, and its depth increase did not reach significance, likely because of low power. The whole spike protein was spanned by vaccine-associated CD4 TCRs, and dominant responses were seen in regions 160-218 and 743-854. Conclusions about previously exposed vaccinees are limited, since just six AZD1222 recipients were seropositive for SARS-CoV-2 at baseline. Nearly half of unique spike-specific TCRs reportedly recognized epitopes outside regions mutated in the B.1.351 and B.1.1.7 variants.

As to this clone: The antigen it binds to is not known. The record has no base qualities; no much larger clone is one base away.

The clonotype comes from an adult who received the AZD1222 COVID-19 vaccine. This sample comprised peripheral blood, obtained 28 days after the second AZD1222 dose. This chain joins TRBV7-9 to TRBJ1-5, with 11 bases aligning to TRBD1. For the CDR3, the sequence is CASSAGTGGNQPQHF. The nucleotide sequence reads TGTGCCAGCAGCGCAGGGACAGGGGGGAATCAGCCCCAGCATTTT. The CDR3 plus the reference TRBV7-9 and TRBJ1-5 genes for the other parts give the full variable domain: DTGVSQNPRHKITKRGQNVTFRCDPISEHNRLYWYRQTLGQGPEFLTYFQNEAQLEKSRLLSDRFSAERPKGSFSTLEIQRTEQGDSAMYLCASSAGTGGNQPQHFGDGTRLSIL.